This is a list of T cell receptor beta chains from one sample in a study of cytomegalovirus exposure and HLA in healthy donors. The assay was immunoSEQ multiplex PCR, and TCRdb's table has in-frame clones only and misses some. This repertoire shows 150,000 to 200,000 clones, roughly nine tenths found once; its top ten account for around 0.99%. The specimen was PBMCs. These receptors were taken from a boy aged 2 to 9 in good health and CMV-seronegative. Each CDR3 is given with its conserved first and last residue. D genes are given only for firm matches. Part of the rows lack a size; the others show once, few, many or a class for expanded clones.

v_call	j_call	d_call	clone_size	cdr3_aa	cdr3_nt
TRBV5-4	TRBJ2-5	.	once	CASSLDGTSALETQYF	TGTGCCAGCAGCTTGGACGGGACAAGCGCCCTAGAGACCCAGTACTTC
TRBV25-1	TRBJ2-3	.	.	CASSDRGAGPDTQYF	TGTGCCAGCAGTGACCGGGGGGCCGGTCCAGATACGCAGTATTTT
TRBV7-2	TRBJ2-5	TRBD2	.	CASSLSWGLGETQYF	TGTGCCAGCAGCTTAAGTTGGGGACTAGGGGAGACCCAGTACTTC
TRBV28	TRBJ2-7	TRBD2	.	CASSLLGGIGHEQYF	TGTGCCAGCAGTTTATTGGGAGGGATCGGCCACGAGCAGTACTTC
TRBV15	TRBJ2-3	TRBD2	.	CATSPTGLAGADTQYF	TGTGCCACCAGCCCCACCGGCCTAGCGGGAGCAGATACGCAGTATTTT
TRBV5-4	TRBJ2-7	TRBD2	once	CASSLGTSTYEQYF	TGTGCCAGCAGCTTGGGGACTAGCACATACGAGCAGTACTTC
TRBV7-7	TRBJ2-2	.	.	CASSPYGGDGELFF	TGTGCCAGCAGCCCGTACGGGGGTGACGGGGAGCTGTTTTTT
TRBV28	TRBJ1-3	.	.	CASSFILGLNSGNTIYF	TGTGCCAGCAGTTTCATCCTAGGACTCAACTCTGGAAACACCATATATTTT
TRBV7-9	TRBJ2-3	TRBD1	.	CASSQPDRERYGDTQYF	TGTGCCAGCAGCCAACCAGACAGGGAGAGATATGGAGATACGCAGTATTTT
TRBV6-1	TRBJ1-4	.	.	CASSERNIPSATNEKLFF	TGTGCCAGCAGTGAACGAAATATCCCCAGTGCAACTAATGAAAAACTGTTTTTT
TRBV28	TRBJ1-2	TRBD1	.	CASVTGDYGYTF	TGTGCCAGCGTCACAGGGGACTATGGCTACACCTTC
TRBV2	TRBJ1-2	TRBD1	.	CASSVGTGGRGYTF	TGTGCCAGCAGTGTAGGGACAGGGGGACGAGGCTACACCTTC
TRBV30	TRBJ2-1	.	once	CAWSSNEQFF	TGTGCCTGGAGCAGTAATGAGCAGTTCTTC
TRBV19	TRBJ2-5	TRBD1	.	CASSDRDVETQYF	TGTGCCAGTAGCGACAGGGATGTTGAGACCCAGTACTTC
TRBV28	TRBJ1-1	.	.	CASRFGGAEAFF	TGTGCCAGCAGATTCGGGGGGGCTGAAGCTTTCTTT
TRBV15	TRBJ2-6	.	.	CATSTGLTDSGANVLTF	TGTGCCACCAGCACAGGACTCACCGACTCTGGGGCCAACGTCCTGACTTTC
TRBV18	TRBJ2-7	TRBD2	.	CASSRGSSYEQYF	TGTGCCAGCTCACGCGGGAGCTCCTACGAGCAGTACTTC
TRBV7-9	TRBJ2-7	.	.	CASSLGTGGGYEQYF	TGTGCCAGCAGCTTAGGAACAGGGGGGGGCTACGAGCAGTACTTC
TRBV5-1	TRBJ2-1	.	.	CASSLLNRSLTPDDNEQFF	TGCGCCAGCAGCTTACTAAACCGAAGTTTGACCCCCGACGACAATGAGCAGTTCTTC
TRBV4-2	TRBJ1-1	TRBD1	.	CASSLVDLTGGMGAFF	TGTGCCAGCAGCCTCGTCGATCTTACAGGGGGTATGGGAGCTTTCTTT
TRBV23-1	TRBJ1-1	.	.	CASPPAEAFF	TGCGCCAGCCCCCCCGCTGAAGCTTTCTTT
TRBV7-3	TRBJ2-3	TRBD2	.	CASSHRLADSTDTQYF	TGTGCCAGCAGCCATCGACTAGCTGATAGCACAGATACGCAGTATTTT
TRBV7-6	TRBJ1-1	.	.	CASSSGPGSMDTEAFF	TGTGCCAGCAGCTCAGGTCCGGGATCTATGGACACTGAAGCTTTCTTT
TRBV6-1	TRBJ2-4	.	once	CASSEARRQVIQYF	TGTGCCAGCAGTGAAGCCCGCAGACAAGTCATTCAGTACTTC
TRBV5-1	TRBJ1-2	.	.	CASSSRLGGYTF	TGCGCCAGCAGCTCTCGACTGGGTGGCTACACCTTC
TRBV2	TRBJ2-3	TRBD2	.	CASSWERGLSITDTQYF	TGTGCCAGCAGTTGGGAGCGGGGGCTCTCCATCACAGATACGCAGTATTTT
TRBV30	TRBJ2-7	.	.	CAWSTPGVYEQYF	TGTGCCTGGAGTACTCCGGGGGTCTACGAGCAGTACTTC
TRBV9	TRBJ2-6	.	.	CASSVVAGTGANVLTF	TGTGCCAGCAGCGTAGTAGCCGGGACTGGGGCCAACGTCCTGACTTTC
TRBV25-1	TRBJ2-3	TRBD1	.	CASTAATGVYADTQYF	TGTGCCAGCACCGCGGCGACAGGGGTTTATGCAGATACGCAGTATTTT
TRBV19	TRBJ1-2	TRBD1	.	CASSIGQGAGGYTF	TGTGCCAGTAGTATCGGGCAGGGGGCAGGTGGCTACACCTTC
TRBV4-1	TRBJ2-3	TRBD2	few	CASSFPGLAGGRDTQYF	TGCGCCAGCAGCTTCCCGGGACTAGCGGGGGGGAGGGATACGCAGTATTTT
TRBV5-1	TRBJ1-2	.	.	CASSLGDIWGYTF	TGCGCCAGCAGCTTGGGGGACATTTGGGGCTACACCTTC
TRBV9	TRBJ2-2	.	.	CASSGAGELFF	TGTGCCAGCAGCGGCGCCGGGGAGCTGTTTTTT
TRBV27	TRBJ2-1	TRBD2	.	CASSPGTSGGNEQFF	TGTGCCAGCAGTCCAGGGACTAGCGGGGGTAATGAGCAGTTCTTC
TRBV27	TRBJ1-1	.	once	CASSPSRFWGGGTEAFF	TGTGCCAGCAGTCCCAGCCGGTTTTGGGGAGGGGGCACTGAAGCTTTCTTT
TRBV19	TRBJ1-3	TRBD1	once	CASSPRDRGFGNTIYF	TGTGCCAGTAGTCCTCGGGACAGGGGATTTGGAAACACCATATATTTT
TRBV28	TRBJ2-5	TRBD1	.	CASSSGQVKETQYF	TGTGCCAGCAGTTCGGGACAGGTTAAAGAGACCCAGTACTTC
TRBV5-1	TRBJ2-2	.	.	CASSLVRGSTGELFF	TGCGCCAGCAGCTTGGTTCGGGGAAGCACCGGGGAGCTGTTTTTT
TRBV7-2	TRBJ2-3	.	.	CASRRGPYTDTQYF	TGTGCCTCTAGGCGGGGGCCCTACACAGATACGCAGTATTTT
TRBV28	TRBJ2-1	.	.	CASSPRHTSYNEQFF	TGTGCCAGCAGTCCCAGACATACATCCTACAATGAGCAGTTCTTC
TRBV6-6	TRBJ1-4	.	.	CASSRRSATNEKLFF	TGTGCCAGCAGCCGCCGTAGTGCAACTAATGAAAAACTGTTTTTT